This T cell receptor (beta chain) was captured in a study of T cell repertoires in cytomegalovirus infection. Study-wide background: HLA-B-restricted CMV epitopes that are well studied were used alongside recently identified HLA-C-restricted ones.

TCRdb re-derived calls from the reads in MiXCR, one entry per CDR3 protein. This table holds fewer than 900,000 distinct CDR3 sequences, 25% to 30% found once. This clonotype has more than one count but fewer than ten. The antigen is unknown. Regarding the study as a whole: HLA-C-restricted CMV-specific TCR beta clonotypes were dominant in the ex vivo response.

V was shortened by 3 bases and J by 7 bases, with 4 bases between the two germline ends. Germline loops: CDR1 DFQATT, CDR2 SNEGSKA (reference sequence). The CDR3 length is 10 residues. The receptor was isolated from a human donor in good health (CMV status not recorded). Some clones in this sample may be carry-over from other donors' samples. The chain combines TRBV20-1 with TRBJ1-5; D remains ambiguous. The material sequenced was cultured CD8+ T cells from PBMCs, taken from culture after CMV antigen stimulation. The CDR3 DNA reads TGCAGTGCTAGTGACCAGCCCCAGCATTTT. Its protein is CSASDQPQHF.